One sample yielded the 9 T cell receptor beta chains listed below, sequenced in a study of metastatic and nonmetastatic thyroid tumors. All patients were treatment-naive before thyroid surgery. TCRdb re-clonotyped the PCR reads through MiXCR. The sample contains about 40,000 clones, roughly 11% of which appear only once. The sequenced sample consisted of blood. The receptors were sampled from a female donor with papillary thyroid cancer or a benign thyroid nodule (not recorded which). Some clones in this sample may be carry-over from other donors' samples.

Worth noting for this clone: A much larger clone is a single base away; this may be a read error. Different DNA sequences within this sample yield the same CDR3. The chain has TRBV2 and TRBJ2-3; D unclear. V lost 6 bases to trimming and J lost 4 bases, with 8 bases between them. Germline V lookup: CDR1 SNHLY, CDR2 FYNNEI. The CDR3 has 12 amino acids. The CDR3 region is CASSYIPDTQYF. The CDR3 nucleotides are TGTGCCAGCAGCTATATACCAGATACGCAGTATTTT.

This clone has ten or more counts. The rearrangement uses TRBV20-1 and TRBJ2-7, with 8 bases matching TRBD2. Germline V gives CDR1 DFQATT, CDR2 SNEGSKA (reference sequence). Losses at the gene ends were 7 bases for V and 0 bases for J; bases not matched to a gene: 2. This CDR3 contains 12 residues. The DNA for the CDR3 is TGCAGTGGAGCGGGGGCCTCCTACGAGCAGTACTTC. Translating it yields CSGAGASYEQYF.

In its sample, this clone was seen many times. The chain recombines TRBV20-1 with TRBJ1-2; D remains unclear. This CDR3 is 11 amino acids long. Germline CDR1 reads DFQATT; CDR2 reads SNEGSKA (reference sequence). V was shortened by 5 bases and J by 2 bases, with 6 bases between the two germline ends. Here the CDR3 reads CSADGNYGYTF. In DNA form, the CDR3 reads TGCAGTGCTGACGGGAACTATGGCTACACCTTC.

As concerns this clone: This may be a read error: a much more frequent sequence differs by one nucleotide. The chain couples TRBV29-1 to TRBJ2-1, with 7 bases matching TRBD1. The CDR3 runs 14 residues. J gave up 2 bases and V 6 bases, and 7 bases lay outside the gene matches. Germline V lookup: CDR1 SQVTM, CDR2 ANQGSEA. The CDR3 region has the DNA TGCAGCGTGAGGGACAGTGGGACCTACAATGAGCAGTTCTTC. This translates into CSVRDSGTYNEQFF.

This clone was observed many times. The V gene is TRBV15, the J gene TRBJ2-1; TRBD1 aligns across 9 bases. The V segment lost 5 bases and the J segment 7 bases; nucleotides outside the gene matches: 6. The CDR3 is 14 amino acids. Germline V lookup: CDR1 LNHNV, CDR2 YYDKDF (reference sequence). This CDR3 reads CATSEDRGRNEQFF. CDR3 in DNA: TGTGCCACCAGCGAGGACAGGGGAAGGAATGAGCAGTTCTTC.

This clone appeared many times. The chain joins TRBV4-2 to TRBJ1-4; possible D gene TRBD1, 5 bases. V was cut by 6 bases and J by 0 bases, with 11 bases left in between. Germline loops: CDR1 LGHNA, CDR2 YNFKEQ. This CDR3 is 15 amino acids long. For the CDR3, the DNA is TGTGCCAGCAGTCCGGGGACTGCAACTAATGAAAAACTGTTTTTT. Its protein product is CASSPGTATNEKLFF.

This clone appeared many times. V is TRBV4-1 and J is TRBJ1-2; no reliable D call. The CDR3 spans 17 residues. Deletions cut 2 bases from V and 4 bases from J, with 20 bases between. Germline values: CDR1 MGHRA, CDR2 YSYEKL. The CDR3 loop is CASSQFALTDDSYGYTF. DNA for the CDR3: TGCGCCAGCAGCCAATTTGCTCTCACGGATGACTCCTATGGCTACACCTTC.

This clone was observed at least ten times. J is TRBJ1-4 and V is TRBV11-2; possibly TRBD1 for D (6 bases). Germline lookup yields CDR1 SGHAT and CDR2 FQNNGV. V lost 4 bases and J 5 bases, leaving 11 bases between the germline ends. CDR3 length equals 14 residues. The CDR3 DNA is TGTGCCAGCAGCTCGGACAGCTGGAATGAAAAACTGTTTTTT. Encoded protein: CASSSDSWNEKLFF.

This clone was counted at least ten times. The genes are TRBV7-9 and TRBJ2-3; unclear D gene. The V gene lost 4 bases and the J gene lost 5 bases, with 7 bases spanning the gap. This CDR3 is built from 12 residues. CDR1 SEHNR and CDR2 FQNEAQ come from the germline V gene (reference sequence). DNA of the CDR3: TGTGCCAGCAGCTCTTCTCGAGATACGCAGTATTTT. Protein sequence: CASSSSRDTQYF.